This T cell receptor beta chain derives from a study of PD-1 blockade in classical Hodgkin lymphoma. Time point in this sample: cycle 4 day 1 (C4D1), after about 6 weeks of nivolumab. With no exception, relapse followed autologous stem cell transplantation in all patients, and brentuximab vedotin exposure varied. Best responses included complete response and partial response; otherwise, the best response was progressive disease. Study-wide results and limits: According to reports, newly diagnosed patients had lower baseline TCR diversity than healthy donors, and relapsed/refractory patients had lower baseline TCR diversity still. It was among complete responders that baseline diversity resembled that of newly diagnosed patients.

As to this clone: Its antigen is not identified.

Assay used: immunoSEQ multiplex PCR; TCRdb lists only in-frame clones, some missing. The table lists about 7,600 clones, 78% of them singletons. Germline CDR1 reads MNHNY; CDR2 reads SVGAGI (reference sequence). The CDR3 length is 15 residues. Trimming took off 7 bases at V and 1 base at J, with 15 bases between the two ends. The TCR sequence derives from a human donor with classical Hodgkin lymphoma. The V call is TRBV6-6, the J call TRBJ2-3; D gene unclear. Source: peripheral blood mononuclear cells (PBMCs), taken before the fourth cycle of nivolumab. CDR3 protein: CASKKETRGTDTQYF. The CDR3 coding sequence is TGTGCCAGCAAAAAAGAAACGAGAGGCACAGATACGCAGTATTTT.